This T cell receptor (beta chain) was found in a study of blood T cell repertoires in COVID-19. This CDR3 spans 13 amino acids. The V gene's germline CDR1 is SQVTM and CDR2 ANQGSEA. The germline V and J ends were trimmed by 1 base and 8 bases, with 14 bases remaining between them. The repertoire was sequenced with immunoSEQ multiplex PCR; TCRdb's copy has only in-frame clones and lacks some. Here the sample spans about 480,000 clones, 88% being singletons. Sequencing was done on a sample of peripheral blood. The TCR comes from a woman in her forties or fifties with COVID-19, enrolled during active disease. This chain connects TRBV29-1 to TRBJ1-2; D remains unclear. This chain's CDR3 is CSVEVGSRPGYTF. The CDR3 nucleotides read TGCAGCGTTGAAGTTGGATCCAGGCCCGGCTACACCTTC. The whole variable domain, filled in from reference TRBV29-1 and TRBJ1-2, reads SAVISQKPSRDICQRGTSLTIQCQVDSQVTMMFWYRQQPGQSLTLIATANQGSEATYESGFVIDKFPISRPNLTFSTLTVSNMSPEDSSIYLCSVEVGSRPGYTFGSGTRLTVV.